This T cell receptor beta chain is drawn from a study of T-cell memory formation after mild COVID-19. Study-wide results and limits: Contracting clones, day 15 to 85, had balanced CD4/CD8, and later expanders favored CD4+.

Each CDR3 protein gets one entry after TCRdb re-called the 5' RACE reads with MiXCR. In the table there are about 110,000 distinct CDR3 sequences, approximately 17% of which are singletons. Turning to this clonotype: Its target is unknown.

The receptor's source is an adult woman who had mild COVID-19 (a few samples of this study predate the infection). Cell type and time point are not known. Material: PBMCs or a T cell subset sorted from them (not recorded which).

The CDR3 protein is CASSQDTGLDTEAFF. CDR3 nucleotide sequence: TGCGCCAGCAGCCAAGACACAGGGTTGGACACTGAAGCTTTCTTT. This chain connects TRBV4-1 to TRBJ1-1; D possibly corresponds to TRBD1 (6 bases). The V gene lost 0 bases and the J gene lost 3 bases, with 11 bases spanning the gap. The germline CDR1 and CDR2 sequences are MGHRA and YSYEKL. The CDR3 runs 15 residues.